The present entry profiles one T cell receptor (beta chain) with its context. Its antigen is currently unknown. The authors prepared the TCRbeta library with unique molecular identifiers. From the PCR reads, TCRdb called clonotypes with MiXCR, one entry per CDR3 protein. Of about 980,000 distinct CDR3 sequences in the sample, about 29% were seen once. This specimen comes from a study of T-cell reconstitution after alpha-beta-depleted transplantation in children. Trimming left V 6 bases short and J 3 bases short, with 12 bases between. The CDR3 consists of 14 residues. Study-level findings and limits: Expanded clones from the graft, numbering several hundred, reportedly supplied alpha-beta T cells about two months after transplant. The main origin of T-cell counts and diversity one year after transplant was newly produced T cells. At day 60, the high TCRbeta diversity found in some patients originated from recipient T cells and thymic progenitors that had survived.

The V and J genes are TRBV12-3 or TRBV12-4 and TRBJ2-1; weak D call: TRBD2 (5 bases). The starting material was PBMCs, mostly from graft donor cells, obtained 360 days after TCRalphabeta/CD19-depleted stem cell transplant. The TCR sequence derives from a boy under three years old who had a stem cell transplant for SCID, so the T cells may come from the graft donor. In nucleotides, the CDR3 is TGTGCCAGCAGGAAAGCGGTGCTCTACAATGAGCAGTTCTTC. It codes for CASRKAVLYNEQFF.